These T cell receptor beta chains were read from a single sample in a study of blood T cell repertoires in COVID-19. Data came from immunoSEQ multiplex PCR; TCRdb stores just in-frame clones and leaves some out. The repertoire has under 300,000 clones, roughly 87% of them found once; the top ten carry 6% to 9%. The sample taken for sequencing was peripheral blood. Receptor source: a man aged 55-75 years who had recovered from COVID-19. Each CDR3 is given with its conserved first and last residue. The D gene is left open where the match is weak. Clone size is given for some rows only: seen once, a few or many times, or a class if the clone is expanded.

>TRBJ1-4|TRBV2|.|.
CASSVLGRGNEKLFF
TGTGCCAGCAGTGTGTTGGGCAGGGGTAATGAAAAACTGTTTTTT
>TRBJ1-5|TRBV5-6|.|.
CASSRRRDNQPQHF
TGTGCCAGCAGCCGCCGACGGGACAATCAGCCCCAGCATTTT
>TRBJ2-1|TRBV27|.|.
CASSLSHVSLQFF
TGTGCCAGCAGTTTGAGTCATGTCTCCTTGCAGTTCTTC
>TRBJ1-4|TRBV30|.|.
CAWSQGRSNEKLFF
TGTGCCTGGAGTCAGGGTCGGTCTAATGAAAAACTGTTTTTT
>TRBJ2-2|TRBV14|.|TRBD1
CASSRARDSQYTGELFF
TGTGCCAGCAGCCGGGCTAGGGACAGCCAGTACACCGGGGAGCTGTTTTTT
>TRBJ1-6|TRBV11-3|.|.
CASSSRGENSPLHF
TGTGCCAGCAGCTCGCGGGGCGAGAATTCACCCCTCCACTTT
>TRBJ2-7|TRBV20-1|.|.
CSASRGFEQYF
TGCAGTGCTAGCAGAGGGTTCGAGCAGTACTTC
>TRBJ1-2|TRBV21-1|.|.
CASSPKGNRDYGYTF
TGTGCCAGCAGCCCGAAAGGGAACAGGGACTATGGCTACACCTTC
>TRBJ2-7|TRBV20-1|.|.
CSATGVYEQYF
TGCAGTGCTACCGGAGTCTACGAGCAGTACTTC
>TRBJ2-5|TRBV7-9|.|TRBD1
CASSSIPGTGEQTQYF
TGTGCCAGCAGCTCCATCCCCGGGACAGGGGAACAGACCCAGTACTTC
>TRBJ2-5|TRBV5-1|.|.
CASSLEGGRGGTQYF
TGCGCCAGCAGCTTGGAGGGGGGGCGAGGAGGGACCCAGTACTTC
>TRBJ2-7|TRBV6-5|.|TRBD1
CASRGQGDREQYF
TGTGCCAGCAGGGGACAGGGCGATAGGGAGCAGTACTTC
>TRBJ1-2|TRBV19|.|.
CASYRDNYGYTF
TGTGCCAGTTACAGGGACAACTATGGCTACACCTTC
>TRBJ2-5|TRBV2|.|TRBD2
CASSRTSGQETQYF
TGTGCCAGCAGTCGGACTAGCGGGCAAGAGACCCAGTACTTC
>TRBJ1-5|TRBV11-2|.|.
CASSITWGTNQPQHF
TGTGCCAGCAGCATTACCTGGGGGACTAATCAGCCCCAGCATTTT
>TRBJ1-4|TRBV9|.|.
CASSVRPEGVWEKLFF
TGTGCCAGCAGCGTAAGACCAGAGGGAGTTTGGGAAAAACTGTTTTTT
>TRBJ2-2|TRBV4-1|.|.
CASSQDSEPANTGELFF
TGCGCCAGCAGCCAAGATTCCGAACCAGCGAACACCGGGGAGCTGTTTTTT
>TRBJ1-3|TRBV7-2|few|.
CASSLAREDPIYF
TGTGCCAGCAGCTTAGCCAGGGAGGATCCCATATATTTT
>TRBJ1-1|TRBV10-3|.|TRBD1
CAMMGQMDTEAFF
TGTGCCATGATGGGACAGATGGACACTGAAGCTTTCTTT
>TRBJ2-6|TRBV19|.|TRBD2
CASQRLAGGLRGGANVLTF
TGTGCCAGCCAGCGACTAGCGGGGGGCCTCAGGGGAGGGGCCAACGTCCTGACTTTC
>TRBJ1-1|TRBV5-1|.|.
CASSLSTTGGTEAFF
TGCGCCAGCAGCTTGTCCACGACAGGTGGTACTGAAGCTTTCTTT
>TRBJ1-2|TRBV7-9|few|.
CASSLSGQHYGYTF
TGTGCCAGCAGCTTATCTGGACAGCACTATGGCTACACCTTC
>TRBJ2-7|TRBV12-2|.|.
CASRETPQPSYEQYF
TGTGCAAGTCGTGAGACACCGCAGCCCTCCTACGAGCAGTACTTC
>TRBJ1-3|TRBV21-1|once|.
CASNEEGQSSGNTIYF
TGTGCCAGCAATGAAGAGGGACAGAGCTCTGGAAACACCATATATTTT
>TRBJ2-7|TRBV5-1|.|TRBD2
CASGEGSNLYEQYF
TGCGCCAGCGGGGAGGGCAGCAACCTATACGAGCAGTACTTC
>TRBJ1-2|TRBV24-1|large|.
CATRDDSFGYTF
TGTGCCACCAGGGACGACAGCTTTGGCTACACCTTC
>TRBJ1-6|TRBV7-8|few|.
CASSLQGRNSPLHF
TGTGCCAGCAGCTTACAGGGCAGGAATTCACCCCTCCACTTT
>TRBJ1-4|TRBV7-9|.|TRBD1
CASSWGQENEKLFF
TGTGCCAGCAGCTGGGGACAGGAAAATGAAAAACTGTTTTTT
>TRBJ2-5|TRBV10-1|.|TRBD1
CASSESTGGGETQYF
TGCGCCAGCAGTGAGTCTACAGGGGGAGGAGAGACCCAGTACTTC
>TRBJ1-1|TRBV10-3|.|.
CAISIRGSFDTEAFF
TGTGCCATCAGTATCAGGGGATCGTTTGACACTGAAGCTTTCTTT
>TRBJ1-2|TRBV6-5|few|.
CASSYSGGRVGNGYTF
TGTGCCAGCAGTTACTCGGGCGGCAGGGTAGGCAATGGCTACACCTTC